The 10 T cell receptor beta chains presented below share a single source sample, sequenced in a study of PD-1 blockade in classical Hodgkin lymphoma. Described time point: cycle 4 day 1 (C4D1), after around six weeks of nivolumab. With no exception, relapse followed autologous stem cell transplantation in all patients, and brentuximab vedotin exposure varied. TCRdb's table, derived via immunoSEQ multiplex PCR, lists solely in-frame clones and lacks some. Of 80,000 to 100,000 clones listed, about 92% are singletons. The sequencing used peripheral blood mononuclear cells (PBMCs), collected before the fourth cycle of nivolumab. Receptors originate from a human donor with classical Hodgkin lymphoma.

CDR3 sequence: CASLGRLQGGLVAFF. CDR3 nucleotides: TGTGCCAGTCTAGGAAGACTACAGGGCGGGCTGGTGGCTTTCTTT. V gene TRBV2 combines with J gene TRBJ1-1, with D possibly being TRBD1 (6 bases). The V gene's germline CDR1 is SNHLY and CDR2 FYNNEI. This CDR3 contains 15 residues. Trimming left V 9 bases short and J 11 bases short, with 28 bases between.

This rearrangement joins TRBV19 to TRBJ2-7; 14 bases fit TRBD2. This CDR3 is built from 20 residues. Germline V gene data show CDR1 as LNHDA and CDR2 as SQIVND (reference sequence). The V segment lost 5 bases and the J segment 4 bases; nucleotides outside the gene matches: 19. As DNA, the CDR3 is TGTGCCAGTAGTTCCCAAGGGACTAGCGGGAGTTCGGCAAGTAAGTACGAGCAGTACTTC. It specifies CASSSQGTSGSSASKYEQYF.

V usage is TRBV30 and J usage is TRBJ2-5; 8 nucleotides agree with TRBD2. Germline-derived CDR1 and CDR2 are GTSNPN and SVGIG (reference sequence). This CDR3 contains 14 residues. J lost 5 bases, V lost 4 bases, and 9 bases had no gene match. In nucleotides, the CDR3 is TGTGCCTGGACAGTAGCGGGATCTAGGGAGACCCAGTACTTC. Residues: CAWTVAGSRETQYF.

This chain connects TRBV7-8 to TRBJ1-1; 9 bases are shared with TRBD1. The CDR3 spans 14 residues. Germline trimming cut 3 bases from V and 6 bases from J; bases unmatched to any gene: 5. Germline lookup yields CDR1 SGHVS and CDR2 FQNEAQ. In nucleotides, the CDR3 is TGTGCCAGCAGCTTGGGCGGACAGGGGTCTGAAGCTTTCTTT. This translates into CASSLGGQGSEAFF.

The V call is TRBV5-1, the J call TRBJ2-3; TRBD2 aligns across 7 bases. This CDR3 has 16 amino acids. Unmatched junction bases numbered 16, after V lost 8 bases and J lost 4 bases. The germline V gene has CDR1 SGHRS and CDR2 YFSETQ. The CDR3, as DNA: TGCGCCAGTTCCGCAACCTTCGGACTAGGCGCAGATACGCAGTATTTT. Translating it yields CASSATFGLGADTQYF.

This CDR3 reads CASSPTGGANVLTF. The CDR3 region has the DNA TGTGCCAGCTCACCGACCGGTGGGGCCAACGTCCTGACTTTC. This chain connects TRBV18 to TRBJ2-6, with D unresolved. The length of the CDR3 is 14 residues. Germline CDR1 and CDR2: KGHSH and LQKENI. Trimming shortened V by 3 bases and J by 3 bases, and 6 bases separated the two germline ends.

This chain uses TRBV7-8 with TRBJ2-1; 7 bases are shared with TRBD2. This CDR3 is built from 18 residues. The V gene end was trimmed by 1 base and the J gene end by 0 bases; junction bases not matched to a gene: 9. Germline-derived CDR1 and CDR2 are SGHVS and FQNEAQ. The CDR3 bases are TGTGCCAGCAGCTTAGGTTTAGGCGGGAGTAGCTCCTACAATGAGCAGTTCTTC. Amino acid sequence: CASSLGLGGSSSYNEQFF.

The J gene is TRBJ1-1, the V gene TRBV6-5, with D unclear. This CDR3 spans 16 amino acids. V shed 3 bases and J shed 3 bases, with 17 bases lying between them. Germline V gene lookup returns CDR1 MNHEY and CDR2 SVGAGI. CDR3 DNA: TGTGCCAGCAGTTATGAAGCCCTCTGGGCGGACACTGAAGCTTTCTTT. Encoded protein: CASSYEALWADTEAFF.

The genes are TRBV11-3 and TRBJ2-3, with unresolved D. The CDR3 spans 13 residues. Germline V lookup: CDR1 SGHNT, CDR2 YENEEA. V lost 5 bases to trimming and J lost 8 bases, with 14 bases between them. The CDR3 nucleotides are TGTGCCAGCAGCCACTTAGAGACGGTTACGCAGTATTTT. Its translation: CASSHLETVTQYF.

The chain recombines TRBV18 with TRBJ2-2, with 11 bases aligning to TRBD1. The CDR3 has 15 amino acids. Looked up from germline, CDR1 is KGHSH and CDR2 is LQKENI. J lost 7 bases, V lost 3 bases, and 4 bases had no gene match. The CDR3 reads CASSPGQGADGELFF. CDR3 in DNA: TGTGCCAGCTCACCCGGACAGGGGGCGGACGGGGAGCTGTTTTTT.